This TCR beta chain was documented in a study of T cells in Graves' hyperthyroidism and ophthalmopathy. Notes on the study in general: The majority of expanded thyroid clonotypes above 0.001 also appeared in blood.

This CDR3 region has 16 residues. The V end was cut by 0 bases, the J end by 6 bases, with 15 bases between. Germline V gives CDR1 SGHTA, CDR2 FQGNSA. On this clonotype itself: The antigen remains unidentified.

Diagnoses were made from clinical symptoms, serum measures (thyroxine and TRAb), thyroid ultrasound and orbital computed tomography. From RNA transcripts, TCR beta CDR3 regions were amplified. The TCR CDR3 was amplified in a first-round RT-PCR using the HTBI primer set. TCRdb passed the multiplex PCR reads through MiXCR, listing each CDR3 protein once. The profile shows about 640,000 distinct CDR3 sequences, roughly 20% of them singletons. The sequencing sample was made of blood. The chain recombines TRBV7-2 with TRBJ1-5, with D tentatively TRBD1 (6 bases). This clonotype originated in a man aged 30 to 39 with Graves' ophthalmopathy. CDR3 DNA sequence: TGTGCCAGCAGCTTAGCGGCAGGGGTGGTTGTTCAGCCCCAGCATTTT. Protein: CASSLAAGVVVQPQHF.